This is a list of T cell receptor beta chains from one sample in a study of shared clonotypes between healthy human individuals. Generated by immunoSEQ multiplex PCR, the TCRdb table keeps only in-frame clones and is missing some. The data contain 180,000 or so clones, approximately 95% of them singletons. The material sequenced was naive CD4+ T cells sorted from blood. The receptor source for this set is a woman in her twenties or thirties in good health. The CDR3 runs from the conserved cysteine through the conserved F or W. D genes are given only for firm matches. Rows may omit the clone size; those that give it use once, few, many or a size class.

size | J | V | D | DNA | CDR3
- | TRBJ1-1 | TRBV9 | - | TGTGCCAGCAGCGTAGTGTCAGGCATGGAAGCTTTCTTT | CASSVVSGMEAFF
- | TRBJ2-6 | TRBV7-8 | - | TGTGCCAGCAGCTTATCTCCCATAAACTCTGGGGCCAACGTCCTGACTTTC | CASSLSPINSGANVLTF
- | TRBJ2-6 | TRBV4-1 | - | TGCGCCAGCAGCCGAAAGACTGAGGTTTCTGGGGCCAACGTCCTGACTTTC | CASSRKTEVSGANVLTF
- | TRBJ2-1 | TRBV18 | TRBD1 | TGTGCCAGCTCACCACAACCCGGGACAGGGGACTACAATGAGCAGTTCTTC | CASSPQPGTGDYNEQFF
- | TRBJ1-5 | TRBV27 | - | TGTGCCAGCAGTCTCAACAGGGCTAGCAATCAGCCCCAGCATTTT | CASSLNRASNQPQHF
- | TRBJ1-1 | TRBV25-1 | - | TGTGCCAGCAGTGACGCGTGGTCGACTGAAGCTTTCTTT | CASSDAWSTEAFF
- | TRBJ2-5 | TRBV27 | - | TGTGCCAGCAGTTCCATACAGGGATTCCAAGAGACCCAGTACTTC | CASSSIQGFQETQYF
once | TRBJ1-1 | TRBV5-1 | - | TGCGCCAGCAGCTTGGGAGGGGACGCTGAAGCTTTCTTT | CASSLGGDAEAFF
once | TRBJ2-7 | TRBV19 | TRBD2 | TGTGCCAGTAGTATCATTGGACTAGCGGGAGATTACGAGCAGTACTTC | CASSIIGLAGDYEQYF
- | TRBJ2-5 | TRBV11-2 | TRBD2 | TGTGCCAGCAGCTTAGGGTCCCTAGCGGGAGTAGGAGAGACCCAGTACTTC | CASSLGSLAGVGETQYF
- | TRBJ2-7 | TRBV6-1 | TRBD1 | TGTGCCAGCAGGGGCGGGACAGGGTTCTACGAGCAGTACTTC | CASRGGTGFYEQYF
- | TRBJ2-7 | TRBV15 | - | TGTGCCACCAGCAGAGGTAGGGACGAGCAGTACTTC | CATSRGRDEQYF
- | TRBJ2-7 | TRBV28 | - | TGTGCCAGCAGTGTTACAGAAGAGCAGTACTTC | CASSVTEEQYF
- | TRBJ2-6 | TRBV5-1 | - | TGCGCCAGCAGCATCGGGACTCTGGGAGGGGCCAACGTCCTGACTTTC | CASSIGTLGGANVLTF
- | TRBJ1-1 | TRBV29-1 | - | TGCAGCGTTGAATCGAGGGGGGAAGCTTTCTTT | CSVESRGEAFF
few | TRBJ2-7 | TRBV19 | - | TGTGCCAGTAGTATCGTCAGGGTATCCGCCTACGAGCAGTACTTC | CASSIVRVSAYEQYF
- | TRBJ1-2 | TRBV28 | - | TGTGCCAGCAGACAGACCGGGACTCACTATGGCTACACCTTC | CASRQTGTHYGYTF
- | TRBJ2-5 | TRBV21-1 | - | TGTGCCAGCAGCCAGGTTACACCCAGAGTCGAGACCCAGTACTTC | CASSQVTPRVETQYF
- | TRBJ1-6 | TRBV7-9 | - | TGTGCCAGCAGCTTAGAACGGGATTCACCCCTCCACTTT | CASSLERDSPLHF
- | TRBJ2-5 | TRBV6-5 | - | TGTGCCAGCAGGGACGTGACGAGTGAGCAGTACTTC | CASRDVTSEQYF
- | TRBJ2-7 | TRBV29-1 | - | TGCAGCGCCCAGCCCAGCGGTACCTACGAGCAGTACTTC | CSAQPSGTYEQYF
- | TRBJ2-7 | TRBV6-1 | TRBD2 | TGTGCCAGCAGCAGCGGGAGTTTCTACGAGCAGTACTTC | CASSSGSFYEQYF
- | TRBJ1-1 | TRBV6-6 | TRBD1 | TGTGCCAGCAGGGTGACAGGGGAGGCTTTCTTT | CASRVTGEAFF
- | TRBJ2-7 | TRBV5-4 | - | TGTGCCTGGGAGAGGGTGAACTCCTACGAGCAGTACTTC | CAWERVNSYEQYF
- | TRBJ1-3 | TRBV27 | - | TGTGCCTCCAGGGAGGATTCTGGAAACACCATATATTTT | CASREDSGNTIYF
once | TRBJ2-1 | TRBV7-2 | TRBD2 | TGTGCCAGCAGCCCCTCGGTGGGGGGACTAGCAGCTAATGAGCAGTTCTTC | CASSPSVGGLAANEQFF
- | TRBJ2-7 | TRBV6-1 | TRBD1 | TGTGCCAGCAGTGAAGAACTTAGGACAGGGTATCCTCAGTACTTC | CASSEELRTGYPQYF
- | TRBJ2-5 | TRBV9 | TRBD2 | TGTGCCAGCAGCCCACGGACTAGTGAAGGGACCCAGTACTTC | CASSPRTSEGTQYF
- | TRBJ2-1 | TRBV28 | - | TGTGCCAGCAGTCCCGACACTAGCCCCGCCTACAATGAGCAGTTCTTC | CASSPDTSPAYNEQFF
- | TRBJ2-7 | TRBV28 | - | TGTGCCAGCAGTTTCCTCAGCTACGAGCAGTACTTC | CASSFLSYEQYF
- | TRBJ1-2 | TRBV2 | - | TGTGCCAGCAGAAGGACCGAGAGCTATGGCTACACCTTC | CASRRTESYGYTF
- | TRBJ1-1 | TRBV9 | TRBD1 | TGTGCCAGCAGCGTGACAGGGGGCGCGGACACTGAAGCTTTCTTT | CASSVTGGADTEAFF
- | TRBJ1-5 | TRBV19 | - | TGTGCCAGTAGTATTCCGGGGAAGCATGGCAATCAGCCCCAGCATTTT | CASSIPGKHGNQPQHF
- | TRBJ2-7 | TRBV28 | TRBD2 | TGTGCCAGCAGTTTATGGCTAGCGGGAGTTCTTAGTTACGAGCAGTACTTC | CASSLWLAGVLSYEQYF
- | TRBJ1-1 | TRBV7-6 | - | TGTGCCAGCAGCCCAGTTGGGGCAGGGGATACTGAAGCTTTCTTT | CASSPVGAGDTEAFF
- | TRBJ2-7 | TRBV27 | - | TGTGCCAGCAGTTTAAATCCTGGCACTTATCGCTACGAGCAGTACTTC | CASSLNPGTYRYEQYF
few | TRBJ2-7 | TRBV28 | TRBD1 | TGTGCCAGCCGGGACAGGAGACCCTACGAGCAGTACTTC | CASRDRRPYEQYF
- | TRBJ2-7 | TRBV2 | - | TGTGCCAGCAGTCCCCAGAGCTCCTCGTACGAGCAGTACTTC | CASSPQSSSYEQYF
- | TRBJ1-5 | TRBV7-8 | - | TGTGCCAGCAGCGTGGGTCAGGGCAATCAGCCCCAGCATTTT | CASSVGQGNQPQHF
- | TRBJ2-5 | TRBV1 | - | TGCACCGGCGGGGACAGCAAAGAGACCCAGTACTTC | CTGGDSKETQYF
- | TRBJ1-5 | TRBV15 | - | TGTGCCACCAGCAGAGAGGTAGCTGGAATCAGCCCCCAGCATTTT | CATSREVAGISPQHF
- | TRBJ2-7 | TRBV18 | - | TGTGCCAGCTCACTCACGGACAGCCTCAACGAGCAGTACTTC | CASSLTDSLNEQYF